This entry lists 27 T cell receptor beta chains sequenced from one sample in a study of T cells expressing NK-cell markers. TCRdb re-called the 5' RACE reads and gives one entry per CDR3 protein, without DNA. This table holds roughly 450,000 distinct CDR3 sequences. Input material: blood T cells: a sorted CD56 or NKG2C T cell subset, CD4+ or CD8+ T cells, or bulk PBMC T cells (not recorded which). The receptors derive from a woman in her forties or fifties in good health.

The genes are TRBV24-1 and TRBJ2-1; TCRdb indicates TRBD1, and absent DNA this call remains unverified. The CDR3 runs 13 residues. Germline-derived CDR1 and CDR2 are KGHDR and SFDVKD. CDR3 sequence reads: CATRGQGSNEQFF.

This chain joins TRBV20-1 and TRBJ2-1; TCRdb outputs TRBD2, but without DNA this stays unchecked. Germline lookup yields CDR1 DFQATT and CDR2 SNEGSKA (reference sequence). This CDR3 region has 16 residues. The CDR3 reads CSARDLGTSRSNEQFF.

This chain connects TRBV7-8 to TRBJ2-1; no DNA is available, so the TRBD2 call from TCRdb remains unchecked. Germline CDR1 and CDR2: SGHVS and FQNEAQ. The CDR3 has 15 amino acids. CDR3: CASSLYDREWSEQFF.

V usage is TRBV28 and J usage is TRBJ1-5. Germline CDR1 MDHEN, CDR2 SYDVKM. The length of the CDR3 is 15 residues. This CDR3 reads CASRGTTRVLQPQHF.

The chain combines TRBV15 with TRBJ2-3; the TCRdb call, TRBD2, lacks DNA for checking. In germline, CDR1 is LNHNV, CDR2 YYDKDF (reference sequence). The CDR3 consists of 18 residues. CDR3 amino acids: CATSRDRPSGRIPDTQYF. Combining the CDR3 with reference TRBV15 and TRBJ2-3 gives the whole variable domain DAMVIQNPRYQVTQFGKPVTLSCSQTLNHNVMYWYQQKSSQAPKLLFHYYDKDFNNEADTPDNFQSRRPNTSFCFLDIRSPGLGDTAMYLCATSRDRPSGRIPDTQYFGPGTRLTVL.

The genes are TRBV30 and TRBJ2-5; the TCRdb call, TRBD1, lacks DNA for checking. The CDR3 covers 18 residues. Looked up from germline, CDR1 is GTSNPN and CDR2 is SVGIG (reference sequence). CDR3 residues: CAWSGPVWGANPPETQYF. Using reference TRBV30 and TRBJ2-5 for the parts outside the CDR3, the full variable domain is SQTIHQWPATLVQPVGSPLSLECTVEGTSNPNLYWYRQAAGRGLQLLFYSVGIGQISSEVPQNLSASRPQDRQFILSSKKLLLSDSGFYLCAWSGPVWGANPPETQYFGPGTRLLVL.

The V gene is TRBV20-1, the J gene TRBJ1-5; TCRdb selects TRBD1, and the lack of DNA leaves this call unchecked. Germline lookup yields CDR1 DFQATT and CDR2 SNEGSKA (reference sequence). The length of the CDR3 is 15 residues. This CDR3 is CSARNPGQANQPQHF.

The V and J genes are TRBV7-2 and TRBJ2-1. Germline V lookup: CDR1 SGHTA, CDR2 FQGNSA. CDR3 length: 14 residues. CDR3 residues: CASSFSAASGEQFF.

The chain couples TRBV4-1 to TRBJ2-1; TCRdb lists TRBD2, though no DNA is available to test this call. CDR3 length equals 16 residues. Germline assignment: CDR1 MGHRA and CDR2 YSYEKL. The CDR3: CASSQGGLAGYNEQFF.

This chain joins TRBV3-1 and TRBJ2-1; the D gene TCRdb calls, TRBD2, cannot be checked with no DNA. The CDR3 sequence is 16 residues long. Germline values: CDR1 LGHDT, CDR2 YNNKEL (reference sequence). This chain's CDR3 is CASSQVPLAGGNEQFF.

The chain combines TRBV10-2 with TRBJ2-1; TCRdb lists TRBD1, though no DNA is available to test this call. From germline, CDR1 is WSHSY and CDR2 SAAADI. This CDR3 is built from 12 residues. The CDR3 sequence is CATGQSNNEQFF.

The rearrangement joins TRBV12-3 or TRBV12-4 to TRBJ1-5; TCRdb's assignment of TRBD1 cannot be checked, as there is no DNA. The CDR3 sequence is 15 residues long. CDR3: CASSLGGGAKQPQHF.

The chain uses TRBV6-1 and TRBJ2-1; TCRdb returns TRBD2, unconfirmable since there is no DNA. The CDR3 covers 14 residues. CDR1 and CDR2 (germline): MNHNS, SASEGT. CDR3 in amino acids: CASSEPERANEQFF.

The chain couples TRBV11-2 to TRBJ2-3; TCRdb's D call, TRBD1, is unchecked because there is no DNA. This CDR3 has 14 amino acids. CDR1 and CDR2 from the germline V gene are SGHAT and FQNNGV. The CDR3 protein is CASSLGGVVDTQYF.

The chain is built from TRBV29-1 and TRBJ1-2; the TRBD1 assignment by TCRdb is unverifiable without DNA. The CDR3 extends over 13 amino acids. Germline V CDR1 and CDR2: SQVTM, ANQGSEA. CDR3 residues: CSVAGRGNYGYTF.

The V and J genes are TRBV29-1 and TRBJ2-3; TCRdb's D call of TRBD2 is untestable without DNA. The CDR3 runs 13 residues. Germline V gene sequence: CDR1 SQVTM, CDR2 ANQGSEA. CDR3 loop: CTLAGAPSDTQYF.

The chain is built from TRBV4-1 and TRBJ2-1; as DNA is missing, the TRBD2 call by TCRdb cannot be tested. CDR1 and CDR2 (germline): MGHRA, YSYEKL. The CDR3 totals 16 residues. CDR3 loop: CASSQHPLAGDSEQFF.

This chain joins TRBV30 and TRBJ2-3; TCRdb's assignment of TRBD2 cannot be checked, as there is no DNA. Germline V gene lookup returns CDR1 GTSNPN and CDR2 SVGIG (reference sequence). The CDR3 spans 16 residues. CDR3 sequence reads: CAWTKGLAGHTDTQYF. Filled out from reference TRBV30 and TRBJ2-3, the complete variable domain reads SQTIHQWPATLVQPVGSPLSLECTVEGTSNPNLYWYRQAAGRGLQLLFYSVGIGQISSEVPQNLSASRPQDRQFILSSKKLLLSDSGFYLCAWTKGLAGHTDTQYFGPGTRLTVL.

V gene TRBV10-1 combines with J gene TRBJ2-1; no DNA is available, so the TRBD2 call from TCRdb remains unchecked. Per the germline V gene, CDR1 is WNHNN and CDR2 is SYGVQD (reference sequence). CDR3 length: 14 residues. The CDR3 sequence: CASSGGREDNEQFF.

CDR3 residues: CASKQGETGELFF. The chain uses TRBV6-4 and TRBJ2-2; the D call from TCRdb, TRBD1, cannot be confirmed without DNA. Germline loops: CDR1 MRHNA, CDR2 SNTAGT. The CDR3 runs to 13 residues.

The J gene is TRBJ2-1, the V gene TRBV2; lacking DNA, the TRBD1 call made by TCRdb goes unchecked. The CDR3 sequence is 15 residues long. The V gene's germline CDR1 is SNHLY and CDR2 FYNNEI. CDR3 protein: CASRGAAGGNNEQFF.

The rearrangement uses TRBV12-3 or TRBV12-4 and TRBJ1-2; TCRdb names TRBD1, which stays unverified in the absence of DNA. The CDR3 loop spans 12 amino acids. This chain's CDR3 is CASSLYRDGYTF.

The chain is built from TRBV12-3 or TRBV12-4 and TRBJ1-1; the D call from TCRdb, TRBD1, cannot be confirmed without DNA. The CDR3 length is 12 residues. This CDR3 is CASSVTAGEAFF.

The CDR3 reads CSAYGLAGYYEQYF. V gene TRBV20-1 combines with J gene TRBJ2-7; TCRdb names TRBD2, which stays unverified in the absence of DNA. Germline values: CDR1 DFQATT, CDR2 SNEGSKA (reference sequence). The CDR3 sequence is 14 residues long.

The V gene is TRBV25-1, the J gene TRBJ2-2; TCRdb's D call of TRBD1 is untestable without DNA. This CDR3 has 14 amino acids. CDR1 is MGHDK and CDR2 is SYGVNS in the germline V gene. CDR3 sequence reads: CASSDPGGLGELFF. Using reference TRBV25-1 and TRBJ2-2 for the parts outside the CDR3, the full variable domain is EADIYQTPRYLVIGTGKKITLECSQTMGHDKMYWYQQDPGMELHLIHYSYGVNSTEKGDLSSESTVSRIRTEHFPLTLESARPSHTSQYLCASSDPGGLGELFFGEGSRLTVL.

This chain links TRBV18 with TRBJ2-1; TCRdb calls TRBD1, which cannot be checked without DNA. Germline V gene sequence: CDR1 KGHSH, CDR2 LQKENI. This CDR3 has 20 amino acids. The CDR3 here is CASSPGTGGFPGTGYNEQFF. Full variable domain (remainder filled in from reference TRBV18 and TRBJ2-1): NAGVMQNPRHLVRRRGQEARLRCSPMKGHSHVYWYRQLPEEGLKFMVYLQKENIIDESGMPKERFSAEFPKEGPSILRIQQVVRGDSAAYFCASSPGTGGFPGTGYNEQFFGPGTRLTVL.

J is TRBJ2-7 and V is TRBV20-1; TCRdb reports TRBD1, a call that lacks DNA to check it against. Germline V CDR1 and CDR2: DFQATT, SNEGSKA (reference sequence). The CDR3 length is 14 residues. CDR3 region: CSARSPGGTYEQYF.